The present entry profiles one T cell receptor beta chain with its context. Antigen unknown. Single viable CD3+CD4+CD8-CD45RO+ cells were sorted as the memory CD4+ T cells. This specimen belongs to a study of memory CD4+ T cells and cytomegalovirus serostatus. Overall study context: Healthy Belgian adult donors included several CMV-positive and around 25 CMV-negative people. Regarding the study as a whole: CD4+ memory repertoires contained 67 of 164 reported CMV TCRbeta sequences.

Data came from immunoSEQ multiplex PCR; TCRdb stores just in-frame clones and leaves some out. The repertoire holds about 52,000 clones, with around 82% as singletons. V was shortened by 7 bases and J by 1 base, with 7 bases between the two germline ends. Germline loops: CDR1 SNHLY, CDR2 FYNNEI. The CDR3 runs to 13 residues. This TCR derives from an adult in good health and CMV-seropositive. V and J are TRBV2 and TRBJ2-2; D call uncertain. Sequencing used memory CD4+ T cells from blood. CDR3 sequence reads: CASKAENTGELFF. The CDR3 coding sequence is TGTGCCAGCAAGGCAGAGAACACCGGGGAGCTGTTTTTT. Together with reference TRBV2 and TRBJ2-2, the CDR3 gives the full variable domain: EPEVTQTPSHQVTQMGQEVILRCVPISNHLYFYWYRQILGQKVEFLVSFYNNEISEKSEIFDDQFSVERPDGSNFTLKIRSTKLEDSAMYFCASKAENTGELFFGEGSRLTVL.